The source of this T cell receptor beta chain is a study of blood T cell repertoires in COVID-19. Germline V gives CDR1 MNHNS, CDR2 SASEGT. V lost 0 bases to trimming and J lost 4 bases, with 18 bases between them. This CDR3 spans 17 amino acids. Sequencing used immunoSEQ multiplex PCR; TCRdb keeps in-frame clones, though not all of them. In the table there are about 160,000 clones, roughly 90% of which are singletons. The chain recombines TRBV6-1 with TRBJ1-2; TRBD1 is a possible D gene (5 bases). Sequencing was performed on peripheral blood. This TCR was recovered from a young man with COVID-19, enrolled during active disease. CDR3 coding DNA: TGTGCCAGCAGTGAAGCGCGTGGTTGGCAGGGAAGCTATGGCTACACCTTC. Translating it yields CASSEARGWQGSYGYTF.